This T cell receptor (beta chain) was obtained from a study of molecular identifiers for immune sequencing clone quantification. Overall study context: The replicate experiment used RNA from 20,000 or 100,000 naive CD8 cells. This RNA was split into five aliquots, and four of them were sequenced.

Via MiXCR, TCRdb re-called the PCR reads, giving one row per CDR3 protein. In the table there are about 86,000 distinct CDR3 sequences, around a quarter of which are singletons. Between about 19,000 and 1,000,000 sorted cells, with 10%, 30% or 50% RNA, yielded naive CD8 libraries. Naive CD8 T cells underwent sorting with the CD8+CD4-CCR7+CD45RA+ definition. This clonotype was seen ten or more times. Per the germline V gene, CDR1 is SGHTA and CDR2 is FQGTGA. The CDR3 consists of 13 residues. Trimming shortened V by 3 bases and J by 4 bases, and 7 bases separated the two germline ends. Sequences were obtained from naive CD8+ T cells from blood, with Jurkat cell RNA spiked in. Specified subset: FACS-sorted CD8+CD4-CCR7+CD45RA+ naive T cells. The chain combines TRBV7-3 with TRBJ1-5; D remains unclear. The receptor's source is a human donor in good health. Some libraries in this study had Jurkat cell RNA spiked in. Here the CDR3 reads CASSLGVNQPQHF. The CDR3 DNA is TGTGCCAGCAGCTTGGGAGTAAATCAGCCCCAGCATTTT.